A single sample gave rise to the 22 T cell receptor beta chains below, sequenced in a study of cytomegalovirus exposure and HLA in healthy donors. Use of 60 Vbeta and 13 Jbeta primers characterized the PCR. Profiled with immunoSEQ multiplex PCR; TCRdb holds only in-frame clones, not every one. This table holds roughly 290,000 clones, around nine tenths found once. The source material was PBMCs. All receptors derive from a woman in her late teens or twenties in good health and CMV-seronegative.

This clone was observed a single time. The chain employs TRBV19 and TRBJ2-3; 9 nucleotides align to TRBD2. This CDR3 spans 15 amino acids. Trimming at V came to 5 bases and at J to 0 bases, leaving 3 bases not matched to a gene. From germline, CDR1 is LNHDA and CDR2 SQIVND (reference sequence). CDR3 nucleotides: TGTGCCAGTAGTCGACTAGCGGTGAGCACAGATACGCAGTATTTT. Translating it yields CASSRLAVSTDTQYF.

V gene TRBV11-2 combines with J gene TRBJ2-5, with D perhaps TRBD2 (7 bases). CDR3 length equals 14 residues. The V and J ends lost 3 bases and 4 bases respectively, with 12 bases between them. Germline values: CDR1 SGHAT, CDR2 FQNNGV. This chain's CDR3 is CASSLGGAGETQYF. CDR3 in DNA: TGTGCCAGCAGCTTGGGGGGGGCGGGAGAGACCCAGTACTTC.

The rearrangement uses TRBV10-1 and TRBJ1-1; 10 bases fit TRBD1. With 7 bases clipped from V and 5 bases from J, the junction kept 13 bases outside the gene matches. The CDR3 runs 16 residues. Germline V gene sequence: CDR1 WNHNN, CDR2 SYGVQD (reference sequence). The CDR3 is CASMAATGGERTEAFF. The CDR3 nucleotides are TGCGCCAGCATGGCAGCGACAGGGGGCGAGAGGACTGAAGCTTTCTTT.

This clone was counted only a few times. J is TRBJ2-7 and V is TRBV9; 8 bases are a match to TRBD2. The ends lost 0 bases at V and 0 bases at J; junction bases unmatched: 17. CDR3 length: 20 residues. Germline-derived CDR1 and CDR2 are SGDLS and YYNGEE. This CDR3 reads CASSVGIGGAGGPISYEQYF. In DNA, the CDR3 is TGTGCCAGCAGCGTAGGGATTGGCGGGGCGGGGGGACCTATCTCCTACGAGCAGTACTTC.

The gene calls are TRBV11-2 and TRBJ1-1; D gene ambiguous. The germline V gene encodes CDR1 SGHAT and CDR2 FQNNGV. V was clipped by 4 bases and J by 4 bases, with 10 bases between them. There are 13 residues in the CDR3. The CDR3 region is CASSSLRGTEAFF. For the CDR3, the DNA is TGTGCCAGCAGCTCGCTTAGAGGCACTGAAGCTTTCTTT.

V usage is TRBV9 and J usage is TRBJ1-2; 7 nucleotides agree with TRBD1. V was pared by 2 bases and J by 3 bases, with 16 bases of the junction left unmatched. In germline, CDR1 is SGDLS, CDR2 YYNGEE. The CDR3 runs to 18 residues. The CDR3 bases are TGTGCCAGCAGCGTGTTTATAGGGGAGACAGGGCCGGACTATGGCTACACCTTC. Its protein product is CASSVFIGETGPDYGYTF.

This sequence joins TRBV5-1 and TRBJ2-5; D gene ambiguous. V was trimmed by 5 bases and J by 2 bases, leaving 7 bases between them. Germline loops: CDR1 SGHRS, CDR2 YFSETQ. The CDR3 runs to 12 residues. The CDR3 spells CASRESQETQYF. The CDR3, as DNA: TGCGCCAGCAGGGAGTCACAAGAGACCCAGTACTTC.

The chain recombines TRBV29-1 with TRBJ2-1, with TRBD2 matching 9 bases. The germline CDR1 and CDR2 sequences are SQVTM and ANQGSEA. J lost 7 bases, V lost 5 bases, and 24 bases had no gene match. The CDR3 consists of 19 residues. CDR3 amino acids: CSVHPRGGKRGVTLNEQFF. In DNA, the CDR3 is TGCAGCGTTCACCCGCGGGGTGGTAAGCGGGGGGTTACGTTGAATGAGCAGTTCTTC.

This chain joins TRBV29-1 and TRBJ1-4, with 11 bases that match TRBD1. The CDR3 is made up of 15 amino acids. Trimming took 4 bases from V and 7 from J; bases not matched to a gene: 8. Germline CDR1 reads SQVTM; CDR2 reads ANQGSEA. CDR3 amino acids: CSVVVYGQGAEKLFF. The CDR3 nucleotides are TGCAGCGTTGTTGTCTACGGACAGGGGGCTGAAAAACTGTTTTTT.

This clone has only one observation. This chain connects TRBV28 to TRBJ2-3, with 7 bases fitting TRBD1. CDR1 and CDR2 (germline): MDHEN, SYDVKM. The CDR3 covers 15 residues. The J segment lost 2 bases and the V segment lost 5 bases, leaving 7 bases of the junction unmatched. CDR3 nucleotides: TGTGCCAGCAGTACCAACAGGGGCAACACAGATACGCAGTATTTT. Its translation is CASSTNRGNTDTQYF.

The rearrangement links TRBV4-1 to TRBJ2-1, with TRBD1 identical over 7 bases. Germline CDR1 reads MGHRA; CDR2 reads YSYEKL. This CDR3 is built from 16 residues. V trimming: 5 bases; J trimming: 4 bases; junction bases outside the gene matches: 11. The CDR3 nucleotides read TGCGCCAGCAGCGTTAAATCCGGGACAGTATACAATGAGCAGTTCTTC. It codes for CASSVKSGTVYNEQFF.

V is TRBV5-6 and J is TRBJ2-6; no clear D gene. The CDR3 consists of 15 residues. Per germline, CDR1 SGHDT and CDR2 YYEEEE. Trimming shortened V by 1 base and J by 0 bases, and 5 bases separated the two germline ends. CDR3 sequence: CASSLRSSGANVLTF. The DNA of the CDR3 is TGTGCCAGCAGCTTGCGGTCCTCTGGGGCCAACGTCCTGACTTTC.

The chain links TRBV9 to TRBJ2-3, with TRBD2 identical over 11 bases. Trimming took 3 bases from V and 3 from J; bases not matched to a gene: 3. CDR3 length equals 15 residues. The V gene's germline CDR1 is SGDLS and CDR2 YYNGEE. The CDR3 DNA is TGTGCCAGCAGCGCCACTAGCGGGGGTACAGATACGCAGTATTTT. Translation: CASSATSGGTDTQYF.

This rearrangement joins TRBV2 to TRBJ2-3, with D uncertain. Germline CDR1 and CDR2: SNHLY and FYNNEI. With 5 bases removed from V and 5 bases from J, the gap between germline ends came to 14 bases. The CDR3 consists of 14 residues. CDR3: CASSPMGPVDTQYF. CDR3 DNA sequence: TGTGCCAGCAGTCCTATGGGCCCGGTAGATACGCAGTATTTT.

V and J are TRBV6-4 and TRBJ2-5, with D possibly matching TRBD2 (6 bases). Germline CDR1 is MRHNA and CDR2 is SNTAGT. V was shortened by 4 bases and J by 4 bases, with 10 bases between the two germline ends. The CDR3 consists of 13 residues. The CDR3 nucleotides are TGTGCCAGCAGTGCCGGAGCGGGAGAGACCCAGTACTTC. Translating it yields CASSAGAGETQYF.

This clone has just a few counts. The CDR3, as DNA: TGTGCCAGCAGCCAATCGGGGGGAGAAGGGGATACGCAGTATTTT. Encoded protein: CASSQSGGEGDTQYF. The V and J genes are TRBV4-2 and TRBJ2-3, with 7 positions matching TRBD2. Looked up from germline, CDR1 is LGHNA and CDR2 is YNFKEQ. The CDR3 is 15 residues long. V dropped 2 bases and J dropped 6; count of bases not matched to a gene: 8.

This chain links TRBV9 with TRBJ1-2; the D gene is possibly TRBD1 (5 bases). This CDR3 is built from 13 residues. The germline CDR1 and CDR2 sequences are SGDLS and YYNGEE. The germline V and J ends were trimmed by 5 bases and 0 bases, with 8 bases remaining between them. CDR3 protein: CASRGGTNYGYTF. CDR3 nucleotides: TGTGCCAGCAGGGGGGGGACTAACTATGGCTACACCTTC.

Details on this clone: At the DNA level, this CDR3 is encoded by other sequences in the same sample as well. CDR3 DNA sequence: TGTGCCAGCAGCCCAAGGCCAGGGCCGAACACTGAAGCTTTCTTT. This codes for CASSPRPGPNTEAFF. This rearrangement joins TRBV7-3 to TRBJ1-1; a possible D gene is TRBD1 (5 bases). Germline V gene data show CDR1 as SGHTA and CDR2 as FQGTGA. V was clipped by 5 bases and J by 1 base, with 14 bases between them. The CDR3 is made up of 15 amino acids.

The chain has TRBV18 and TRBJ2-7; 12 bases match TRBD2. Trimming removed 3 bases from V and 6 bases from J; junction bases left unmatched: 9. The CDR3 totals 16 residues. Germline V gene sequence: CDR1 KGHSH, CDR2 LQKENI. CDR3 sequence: CASSPLGLAGSSEQYF. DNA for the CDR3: TGTGCCAGCTCACCGCTCGGACTAGCGGGGAGTAGCGAGCAGTACTTC.

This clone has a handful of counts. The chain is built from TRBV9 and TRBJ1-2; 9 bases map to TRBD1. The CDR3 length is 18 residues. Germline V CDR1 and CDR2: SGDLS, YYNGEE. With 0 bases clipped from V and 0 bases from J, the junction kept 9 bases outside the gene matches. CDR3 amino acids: CASSVEATGQGPNYGYTF. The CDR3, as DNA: TGTGCCAGCAGCGTAGAAGCAACGGGACAGGGACCTAACTATGGCTACACCTTC.

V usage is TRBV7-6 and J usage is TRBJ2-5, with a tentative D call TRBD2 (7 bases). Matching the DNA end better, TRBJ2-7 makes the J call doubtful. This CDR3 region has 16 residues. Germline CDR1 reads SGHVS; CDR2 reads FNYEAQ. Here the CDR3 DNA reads TGTGCCAGCAGCCCGCGCTCGGGGGGCTCCCCCTACGAGCAGTACTTC. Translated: CASSPRSGGSPYEQYF.

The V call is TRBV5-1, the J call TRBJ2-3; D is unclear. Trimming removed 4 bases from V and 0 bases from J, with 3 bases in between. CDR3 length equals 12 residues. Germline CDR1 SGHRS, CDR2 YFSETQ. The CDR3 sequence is CASSLSTDTQYF. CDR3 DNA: TGCGCCAGCAGCCTTAGCACAGATACGCAGTATTTT.